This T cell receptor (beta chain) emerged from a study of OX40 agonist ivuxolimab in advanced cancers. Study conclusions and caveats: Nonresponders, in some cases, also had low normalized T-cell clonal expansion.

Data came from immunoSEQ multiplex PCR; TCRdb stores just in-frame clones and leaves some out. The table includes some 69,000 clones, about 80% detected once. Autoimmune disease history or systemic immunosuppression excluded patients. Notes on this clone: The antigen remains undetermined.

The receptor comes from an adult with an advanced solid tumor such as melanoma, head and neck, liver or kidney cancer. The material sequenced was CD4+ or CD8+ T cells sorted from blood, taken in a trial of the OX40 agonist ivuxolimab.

For the CDR3, the DNA is TGCGCCAGCAGCCAAATCCCGGGACAGGGTGGCTACACCTTC. It specifies CASSQIPGQGGYTF. J is TRBJ1-2 and V is TRBV5-1; TRBD1 aligns across 9 bases. V dropped 4 bases and J dropped 7; count of bases not matched to a gene: 8. Germline V gives CDR1 SGHRS, CDR2 YFSETQ. This CDR3 has 14 residues.